There are a few counts of the clone carrying this T cell receptor beta chain. This entry is derived from a study of cytomegalovirus exposure and HLA in healthy donors. This CDR3 is 14 amino acids long. V lost 5 bases and J 0 bases, leaving 10 bases between the germline ends. CDR1 is SGHVS, CDR2 FNYEAQ, per germline. The PCR had 60 Vbeta and 13 Jbeta primers. Assay used: immunoSEQ multiplex PCR; TCRdb lists only in-frame clones, some missing. The sample holds about 130,000 clones; around three quarters are singletons and the top ten take 5% to 8.5%. Material for sequencing was PBMCs. The receptor was isolated from a man in his forties in good health and CMV-seropositive. The chain carries TRBV7-6 and TRBJ1-1, with D unresolved. CDR3 residues: CASSRREVNTEAFF. The CDR3 DNA reads as TGTGCCAGCAGCCGTCGAGAAGTGAACACTGAAGCTTTCTTT. Full variable domain (remainder filled in from reference TRBV7-6 and TRBJ1-1): GAGVSQSPRYKVTKRGQDVALRCDPISGHVSLYWYRQALGQGPEFLTYFNYEAQQDKSGLPNDRFSAERPEGSISTLTIQRTEQRDSAMYRCASSRREVNTEAFFGQGTRLTVV.